This entry lists 5 T cell receptor beta chains sequenced from one sample in a study of OX40 agonist ivuxolimab in advanced cancers. TCRdb keeps only in-frame clones here, not all; method: immunoSEQ multiplex PCR. Of some 72,000 clones listed, around 80% are singletons. This specimen was CD4+ or CD8+ T cells sorted from blood, taken in a trial of the OX40 agonist ivuxolimab. The receptors shown here come from an adult with an advanced solid tumor such as melanoma, head and neck, liver or kidney cancer.

The V gene is TRBV5-1, the J gene TRBJ2-7; 7 nucleotides align to TRBD2. Per germline, CDR1 SGHRS and CDR2 YFSETQ. V was clipped by 8 bases and J by 0 bases; unmatched bases: 17. The CDR3 length is 17 residues. The DNA of the CDR3 is TGCGCCAGTGGGGTAGATGTAGGGCGGGGGTTCTCCTACGAGCAGTACTTC. This codes for CASGVDVGRGFSYEQYF.

The V and J genes are TRBV7-3 and TRBJ2-1; 9 nucleotides align to TRBD2. J gave up 0 bases and V 3 bases, and 9 bases lay outside the gene matches. The CDR3 has 18 amino acids. Germline V gives CDR1 SGHTA, CDR2 FQGTGA. CDR3 in DNA: TGTGCCAGCAGCTTGGAGCCCCTTAGCGGGAGCTCCTACAATGAGCAGTTCTTC. Its protein is CASSLEPLSGSSYNEQFF.

The chain employs TRBV6-5 and TRBJ2-7; a weak D match, TRBD2 (6 bases). This CDR3 region has 14 residues. V was clipped by 3 bases and J by 4 bases, with 13 bases between them. CDR1 MNHEY and CDR2 SVGAGI come from the germline V gene. DNA of the CDR3: TGTGCCAGCAGTTATAGGGGACTTACTTACGAGCAGTACTTC. It specifies CASSYRGLTYEQYF.

The chain links TRBV27 to TRBJ2-5, with 7 bases fitting TRBD1. Germline V gene data show CDR1 as MNHEY and CDR2 as SMNVEV (reference sequence). The J segment lost 3 bases and the V segment lost 6 bases, leaving 10 bases of the junction unmatched. This CDR3 spans 15 amino acids. CDR3 DNA sequence: TGTGCCAGCAGCTCCCGGGTAGACAGGGAAGAGACCCAGTACTTC. Translating it yields CASSSRVDREETQYF.

The CDR3 nucleotides are TGTGCCAGCAGCCTAGGACAGGTGCCGAGAGAGGAGGGCTACACCTTC. Translation gives CASSLGQVPREEGYTF. V usage is TRBV7-6 and J usage is TRBJ1-2, with 7 bases lining up with TRBD1. The CDR3 has 16 amino acids. Germline loops: CDR1 SGHVS, CDR2 FNYEAQ. V shed 5 bases, J shed 8 bases, and the junction held 17 bases outside the gene matches.